This T cell receptor (beta chain) was captured in a study of cytomegalovirus exposure and HLA in healthy donors. V shed 2 bases, J shed 3 bases, and the junction held 1 base outside the gene matches. Germline values: CDR1 MNHEY, CDR2 SMNVEV (reference sequence). The length of the CDR3 is 13 residues. Clones were sequenced by immunoSEQ multiplex PCR, and TCRdb holds only the in-frame ones, with some missing. The sample lists 250,000 to 400,000 clones; nearly 90% were seen once. What was sequenced was PBMCs. The clonotype originates from a man aged 25 to 45 in good health and CMV-seronegative. The J gene is TRBJ2-7, the V gene TRBV27, with TRBD1 identical over 7 bases. The CDR3 region has the DNA TGTGCCAGCAGTTTAGGGACAGACTACGAGCAGTACTTC. It yields the protein CASSLGTDYEQYF.